These T cell receptor beta chains were read from a single sample in a study of blood T cell repertoires in COVID-19. Profiled with immunoSEQ multiplex PCR; TCRdb holds only in-frame clones, not every one. The data hold some 400,000 clones, with about 90% observed a single time. Sequencing was performed on PBMCs or T cells enriched from blood (not recorded which). The receptor source for this set is a woman under 40 who had recovered from COVID-19. The CDR3 runs from the conserved cysteine through the conserved F or W. D genes are given only for firm matches. Not every row has a clone size; where given, it reads once, few, many or a size class.

v_call	clone_size	j_call	cdr3_length	d_call	cdr3_aa	cdr3_nt
TRBV15	.	TRBJ1-5	15	TRBD1	CATSRTGGSNQPQHF	TGTGCCACCAGCAGGACAGGGGGGAGCAATCAGCCCCAGCATTTT
TRBV3-1/TRBV3-2	.	TRBJ2-2	13	.	CASSQDLSGELFF	TGTGCCAGCAGCCAAGATTTATCCGGGGAGCTGTTTTTT
TRBV18	.	TRBJ1-4	19	.	CASSPPDRYNPRGNEKLFF	TGTGCCAGCTCACCCCCGGACCGATACAACCCGCGGGGTAATGAAAAACTGTTTTTT
TRBV7-3	.	TRBJ2-2	14	.	CASSSRQGTGELFF	TGTGCCAGCAGCTCCCGTCAGGGGACCGGGGAGCTGTTTTTT
TRBV30	.	TRBJ2-1	15	TRBD1	CAWKDTGTVDNEQFF	TGTGCCTGGAAAGACACCGGGACAGTTGACAATGAGCAGTTCTTC
TRBV16	.	TRBJ2-3	14	.	CASSPRGGADTQYF	TGTGCCAGCAGCCCGAGGGGCGGGGCAGATACGCAGTATTTT
TRBV5-1	.	TRBJ2-2	15	TRBD1	CASTRGQGNTGELFF	TGCGCCAGTACCAGGGGACAGGGGAACACCGGGGAGCTGTTTTTT
TRBV6-4	.	TRBJ2-7	13	.	CASSDRLGYEQYF	TGTGCCAGCAGTGACCGCCTCGGCTACGAGCAGTACTTC
TRBV11-1	.	TRBJ1-1	14	.	CASSQRPGLHSAFF	TGTGCCAGCAGCCAAAGACCGGGACTCCACTCGGCTTTCTTT
TRBV18	.	TRBJ2-1	12	TRBD1	CASSPDRGEQFF	TGTGCCAGCTCCCCCGACAGGGGCGAGCAGTTCTTC
TRBV7-9	.	TRBJ1-5	15	.	CASSLAGGSNQPQHF	TGTGCCAGCAGCTTAGCCGGAGGGTCCAATCAGCCCCAGCATTTT
TRBV28	.	TRBJ1-1	17	TRBD1	CASSQRRTGGMNTETFF	TGTGCCAGCAGCCAACGGAGGACAGGGGGAATGAACACTGAAACTTTCTTT
TRBV2	.	TRBJ2-7	14	.	CASRVGVSTYEQYF	TGTGCCAGCAGGGTAGGAGTATCAACCTACGAGCAGTACTTC
TRBV5-1	.	TRBJ2-7	18	.	CASSLWTVGSVTLYEQYF	TGCGCCAGCAGCTTGTGGACAGTGGGGTCGGTTACCCTCTACGAGCAGTACTTC
TRBV5-1	few	TRBJ2-7	15	TRBD1	CASSWTGQSSYEQYF	TGCGCCAGCAGCTGGACGGGACAGTCCTCCTACGAGCAGTACTTC
TRBV5-1	.	TRBJ1-2	16	TRBD1	CASSLAPGGVGYGYTF	TGCGCCAGCAGCTTGGCCCCAGGGGGCGTGGGATATGGCTACACCTTC
TRBV10-3	.	TRBJ1-2	15	.	CAISGSINLAHGYTF	TGTGCCATCAGTGGCAGTATAAATCTAGCCCATGGCTACACCTTC
TRBV6-6	.	TRBJ2-2	15	TRBD1	CASIFDRGATGELFF	TGTGCCAGCATTTTCGACAGGGGGGCCACCGGGGAGCTGTTTTTT
TRBV10-3	.	TRBJ2-7	14	.	CAISGTAAPYEQYF	TGTGCCATCAGTGGGACAGCGGCCCCATACGAGCAGTACTTC
TRBV6-5	.	TRBJ1-2	13	.	CASSYEGLYGYTF	TGTGCCAGCAGTTACGAGGGACTCTATGGCTACACCTTC
TRBV5-1	.	TRBJ1-5	15	TRBD1	CASSLDRGTDQPQHF	TGCGCCAGCAGCTTGGACAGGGGGACGGATCAGCCCCAGCATTTT
TRBV19	.	TRBJ1-2	13	TRBD1	CASSIGTGRGYTF	TGTGCCAGTAGTATCGGGACAGGAAGAGGCTACACCTTC
TRBV7-2	.	TRBJ1-1	14	.	CASSLEFVNTEAFF	TGTGCCAGCAGCTTAGAATTCGTGAACACTGAAGCTTTCTTT
TRBV3-1/TRBV3-2	.	TRBJ2-7	17	TRBD1	CASSQDERQGALYEQYF	TGTGCCAGCAGCCAAGACGAGAGACAGGGGGCTCTTTACGAGCAGTACTTC
TRBV5-4	.	TRBJ2-7	14	TRBD2	CASRVAGGYHEQYF	TGTGCCAGCAGAGTAGCGGGAGGTTATCACGAGCAGTACTTC
TRBV6-2/TRBV6-3	.	TRBJ2-5	17	.	CASSYSFGGRKMETQYF	TGTGCCAGCAGTTACTCGTTCGGGGGACGGAAAATGGAGACCCAGTACTTC
TRBV28	.	TRBJ1-5	16	.	CASSFKGTGNNQPQHF	TGTGCCAGCAGTTTTAAAGGAACAGGGAACAATCAGCCCCAGCATTTT
TRBV11-2	.	TRBJ1-1	17	.	CASSLDLTTRRVTEAFF	TGTGCCAGCAGCTTAGATCTTACTACGCGCAGGGTCACTGAAGCTTTCTTT
TRBV29-1	few	TRBJ2-1	15	TRBD2	CSVPNLNLAGNEQFF	TGCAGCGTTCCTAATCTGAACCTAGCGGGCAATGAGCAGTTCTTC
TRBV10-2	few	TRBJ1-6	13	TRBD1	CASSAGGNSPLHF	TGCGCCAGCAGTGCAGGGGGCAATTCACCCCTCCACTTT
TRBV18	.	TRBJ2-7	13	TRBD1	CASSRQGNYEQYF	TGTGCCAGCTCCCGACAGGGAAACTACGAGCAGTACTTC
TRBV2	.	TRBJ2-2	14	.	CASTQNLNTGELFF	TGTGCCAGCACCCAAAATTTGAACACCGGGGAGCTGTTTTTT
TRBV6-5	.	TRBJ2-6	16	.	CASSYSGVAGANVLTF	TGTGCCAGCAGTTACTCGGGAGTGGCGGGGGCCAACGTCCTGACTTTC
TRBV27	.	TRBJ1-6	14	.	CASSRQVDNSPLHF	TGTGCCAGCAGCCGACAGGTTGATAATTCACCCCTCCACTTT
TRBV27	.	TRBJ2-7	16	TRBD2	CASRRTSGAQSYEQYF	TGTGCCAGCAGACGGACTAGCGGGGCCCAATCCTACGAGCAGTACTTC
TRBV30	.	TRBJ1-1	17	TRBD1	CAWILDRGRVGATEAFF	TGTGCCTGGATCCTAGACAGGGGGCGCGTGGGGGCCACTGAAGCTTTCTTT
TRBV4-1	few	TRBJ1-2	16	TRBD1	CASSQDKGQGAYGYTF	TGCGCCAGCAGCCAAGATAAAGGACAGGGGGCGTATGGCTACACCTTC
TRBV19	.	TRBJ1-3	16	.	CASSLQGTVSGNTIYF	TGTGCCAGTAGTTTACAGGGTACCGTCTCTGGAAACACCATATATTTT
TRBV2	.	TRBJ2-2	16	.	CASSVRGAVNTGELFF	TGTGCCAGCAGTGTACGGGGGGCTGTAAACACCGGGGAGCTGTTTTTT
TRBV28	.	TRBJ1-6	15	TRBD1	CASSSAGTGNSPLHF	TGTGCCAGCAGCAGCGCCGGGACAGGGAATTCACCCCTCCACTTT
TRBV28	.	TRBJ1-6	15	.	CASGERTASLGPLHF	TGTGCCAGCGGGGAAAGGACAGCCTCTCTAGGGCCCCTCCACTTT
TRBV19	.	TRBJ1-4	14	TRBD1	CASSPRTGGEKLFF	TGTGCCAGTAGTCCGCGGACAGGAGGTGAAAAACTGTTTTTT
TRBV6-5	.	TRBJ2-3	13	TRBD1	CASRRQGSDTQYF	TGTGCCAGCAGGCGACAGGGTTCAGATACGCAGTATTTT
TRBV11-2	.	TRBJ2-7	17	TRBD1	CASSSLKRGTGSYEQYF	TGTGCCAGCAGCTCCCTCAAAAGAGGGACAGGCAGTTACGAGCAGTACTTC
TRBV9	.	TRBJ1-2	16	TRBD1	CASSVRRGTGGGGYTF	TGTGCCAGCAGCGTAAGACGCGGGACAGGGGGCGGTGGCTACACCTTC
TRBV12-3/TRBV12-4	.	TRBJ2-7	12	.	CASSLGGREQYF	TGTGCCAGCAGTTTAGGAGGGCGCGAGCAGTACTTC
TRBV5-1	few	TRBJ1-1	13	.	CASRRTEGIEAFF	TGCGCCAGCAGAAGGACAGAGGGAATTGAAGCTTTCTTT